The sample holds a few counts of the clone carrying this T cell receptor (beta chain). Its antigen is not identified. The CDR3 goes on 3 residues after the read ends, and that part is filled in from the germline J gene. The sample is drawn from a study of T cell clonality in common variable immunodeficiency. Study-wide results and caveats: Reportedly, TCR beta sequences from common variable immunodeficiency showed fewer deletions and N-nucleotide insertions. CVID subjects had higher TCRbeta clonality than healthy controls, most marked in about a third. Compared with controls, CVID subjects had fewer shared TCRbeta clones.

The CDR3 runs to 15 residues. Trimming took 0 bases from V and 6 from J, leaving 12 bases between them. Germline loops: CDR1 SNHLY, CDR2 FYNNEI. Reduced serum IgG, IgA and/or IgM plus specific antibody deficiency defined CVID. Blood samples were heparinized, roughly 4.5 to 8.5 ml per donor. Profiling relied on immunoSEQ multiplex PCR, and the TCRdb table lists in-frame clones only, not all of them. Recorded here are 15,000 to 20,000 clones, none singletons. The receptor's source is a human donor with common variable immunodeficiency. The gene calls are TRBV2 and TRBJ1-5; D not certain. Material for sequencing was peripheral blood mononuclear cells. Partial CDR3 DNA: TGTGCCAGCAGTGAAGCGCGGGTGAGCGGTCAGCCC. It is translated as CASSEARVSGQP. The full CDR3 sequence reads CASSEARVSGQPQHF.